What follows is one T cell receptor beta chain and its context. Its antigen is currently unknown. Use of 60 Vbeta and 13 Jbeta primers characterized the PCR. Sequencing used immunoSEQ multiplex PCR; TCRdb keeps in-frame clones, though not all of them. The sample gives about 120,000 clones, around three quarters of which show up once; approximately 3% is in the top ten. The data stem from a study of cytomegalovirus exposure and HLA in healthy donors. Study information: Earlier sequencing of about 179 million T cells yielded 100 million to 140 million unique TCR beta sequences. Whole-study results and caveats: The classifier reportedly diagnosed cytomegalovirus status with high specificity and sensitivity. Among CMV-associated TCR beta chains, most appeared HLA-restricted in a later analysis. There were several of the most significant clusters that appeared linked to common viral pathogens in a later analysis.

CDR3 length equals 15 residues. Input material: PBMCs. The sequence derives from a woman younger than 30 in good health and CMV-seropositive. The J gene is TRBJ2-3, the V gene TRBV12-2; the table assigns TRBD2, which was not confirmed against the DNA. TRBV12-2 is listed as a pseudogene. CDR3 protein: CASRLRREGTDTQYF. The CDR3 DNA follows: TGTGCAAGTCGCCTTAGGCGGGAGGGCACAGATACGCAGTATTTT.